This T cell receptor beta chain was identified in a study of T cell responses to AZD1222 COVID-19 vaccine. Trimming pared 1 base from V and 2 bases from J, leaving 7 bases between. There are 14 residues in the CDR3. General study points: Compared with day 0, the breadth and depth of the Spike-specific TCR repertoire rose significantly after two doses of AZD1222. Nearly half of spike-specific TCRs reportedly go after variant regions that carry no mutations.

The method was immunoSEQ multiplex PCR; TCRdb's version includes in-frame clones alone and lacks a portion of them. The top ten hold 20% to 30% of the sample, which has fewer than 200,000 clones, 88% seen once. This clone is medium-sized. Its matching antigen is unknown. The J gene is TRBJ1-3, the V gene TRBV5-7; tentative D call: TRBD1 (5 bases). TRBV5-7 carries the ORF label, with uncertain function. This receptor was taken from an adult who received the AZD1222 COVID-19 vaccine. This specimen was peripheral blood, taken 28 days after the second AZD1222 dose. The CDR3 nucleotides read TGTGCCAGCAGCTTGTCAGGGACTGGAAACACCATATATTTT. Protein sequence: CASSLSGTGNTIYF.